Described below is a single TCR beta chain sequence and its context. The record originates from a study of blood T cell repertoires in COVID-19. Study-level background: Both acute and convalescent COVID-19 samples were obtained from the United States, Italy and Spain. The analysed material was cDNA or gDNA that came from T cells, B-cell-depleted T cells, or PBMCs.

Per the original methods: Estimation of nucleated cell counts relied on the amplification of reference gene primers. TCRdb's copy holds only in-frame clones and misses some; the assay was immunoSEQ multiplex PCR. V and J calls and clone size are those listed in that table; D and trimming were worked out from the DNA. This table has more than 95,000 clones, approximately 89% appearing once. Germline V gene sequence: CDR1 MGHRA, CDR2 YSYEKL. The CDR3 spans 14 residues. The germline V and J ends were trimmed by 5 bases and 3 bases, with 13 bases remaining between them. The clonotype comes from a woman aged 80 or over in a cohort sampled during active COVID-19. Input material: peripheral blood. The chain is built from TRBV4-1 and TRBJ1-2, with D perhaps matching TRBD1 (5 bases). The CDR3 coding sequence is TGCGCCAGCAGCAAGGCGACAGCCCACTATGGCTACACCTTC. It is translated as CASSKATAHYGYTF.